This T cell receptor (beta chain) was recorded in a study of T cell responses to AZD1222 COVID-19 vaccine. The table came from immunoSEQ multiplex PCR; TCRdb's copy has only in-frame clones and leaves some out. The table lists more than 140,000 clones, 90% to 95% of them singletons. CDR1 SGHTA and CDR2 FQGNSA come from the germline V gene. The CDR3 consists of 14 residues. The V and J ends lost 0 bases and 2 bases respectively, with 7 bases between them. This clonotype was obtained from an adult in good health. The sequencing used peripheral blood, collected on day 0 of MenACWY control vaccination. The chain uses TRBV7-2 and TRBJ1-2; D gene uncertain. CDR3 in amino acids: CASSLAGRNYGYTF. Here the CDR3 DNA reads TGTGCCAGCAGCTTAGCTGGCAGAAACTATGGCTACACCTTC.